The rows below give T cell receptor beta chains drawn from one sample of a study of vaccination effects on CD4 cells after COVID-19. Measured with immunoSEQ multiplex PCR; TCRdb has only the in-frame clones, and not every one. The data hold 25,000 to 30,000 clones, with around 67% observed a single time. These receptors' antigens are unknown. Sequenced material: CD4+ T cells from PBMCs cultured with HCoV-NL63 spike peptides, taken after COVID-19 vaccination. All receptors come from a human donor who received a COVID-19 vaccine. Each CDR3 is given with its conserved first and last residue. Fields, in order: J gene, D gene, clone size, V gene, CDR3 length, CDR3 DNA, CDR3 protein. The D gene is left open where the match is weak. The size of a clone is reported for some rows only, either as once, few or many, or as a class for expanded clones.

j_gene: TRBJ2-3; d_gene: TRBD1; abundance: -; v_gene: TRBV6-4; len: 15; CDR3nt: TGTGCCAGCAGTGGAGGACAGGGGGCTACAGATACGCAGTATTTT; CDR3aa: CASSGGQGATDTQYF
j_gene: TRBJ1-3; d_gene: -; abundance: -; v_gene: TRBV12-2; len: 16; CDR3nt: TGTGCAAGTCGCTTAGCGGCAGGGGAGTTTGGAAACACCATATATTTT; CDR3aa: CASRLAAGEFGNTIYF
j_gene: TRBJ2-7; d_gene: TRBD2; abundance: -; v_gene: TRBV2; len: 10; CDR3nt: TGTGCCAGCAGTCGGGGGGACCTCTGCTTC; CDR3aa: CASSRGDLCF
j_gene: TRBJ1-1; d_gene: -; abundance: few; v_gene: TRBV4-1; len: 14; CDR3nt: TGCGCCAGCAGCCAAGAAGGGTGGAACACTGAAGCTTTCTTT; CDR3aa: CASSQEGWNTEAFF
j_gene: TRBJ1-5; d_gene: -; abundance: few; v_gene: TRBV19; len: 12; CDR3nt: TGTGCCAGTAGTCTAATCAATCAGCCCCAGCATTTT; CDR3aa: CASSLINQPQHF
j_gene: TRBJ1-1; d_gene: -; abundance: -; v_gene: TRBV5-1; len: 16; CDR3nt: TGCGCCAGCAGCTTGGCAGGGAACCAAATGAACACTGAAGCTTTCTTT; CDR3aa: CASSLAGNQMNTEAFF
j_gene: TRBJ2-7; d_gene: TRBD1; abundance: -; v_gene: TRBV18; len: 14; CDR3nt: TGTGCCAGCTCACCAAGGACAGGCTCCTACGAGCAGTACTTC; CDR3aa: CASSPRTGSYEQYF
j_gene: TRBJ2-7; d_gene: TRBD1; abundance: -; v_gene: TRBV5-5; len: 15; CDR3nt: TGTGCCAGCAGCTTGCTGCGGGACAGGGGATACGAGCAGTACTTC; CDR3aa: CASSLLRDRGYEQYF
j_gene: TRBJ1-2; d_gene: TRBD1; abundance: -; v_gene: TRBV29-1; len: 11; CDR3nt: TGCAGCGCTGACAGGGCGTTAGGCTACACCTTC; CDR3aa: CSADRALGYTF
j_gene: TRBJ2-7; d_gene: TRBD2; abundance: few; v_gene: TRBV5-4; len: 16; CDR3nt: TGTGCCAGCAGAATTACCGGGACTAGCGGGACCCACGAGCAGTACTTC; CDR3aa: CASRITGTSGTHEQYF
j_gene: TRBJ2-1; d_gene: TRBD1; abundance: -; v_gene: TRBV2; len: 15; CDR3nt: TGTGCCAGCAGTGAAATGGGACAGGGGGGTGGTGAGCAGTTCTTC; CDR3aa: CASSEMGQGGGEQFF
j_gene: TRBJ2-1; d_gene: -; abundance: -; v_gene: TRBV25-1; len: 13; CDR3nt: TGTGCCAGCAGTGGACAAGCGAGCAATGAGCAGTTCTTC; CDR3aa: CASSGQASNEQFF
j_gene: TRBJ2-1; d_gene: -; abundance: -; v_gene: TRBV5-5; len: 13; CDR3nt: TGTGCCAGCAGCTTTGAACCGGCGGGTGAGCAGTTCTTC; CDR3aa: CASSFEPAGEQFF
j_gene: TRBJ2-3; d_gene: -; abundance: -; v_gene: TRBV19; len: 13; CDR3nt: TGTGCCAGTAGTATGGACGGGAGCGATACGCAGTATTTT; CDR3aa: CASSMDGSDTQYF
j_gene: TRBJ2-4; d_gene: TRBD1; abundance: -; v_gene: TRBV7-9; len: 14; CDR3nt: TGTGCCAGCAGCTTCCGTGGACAGGAAAACATTCAGTACTTC; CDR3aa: CASSFRGQENIQYF
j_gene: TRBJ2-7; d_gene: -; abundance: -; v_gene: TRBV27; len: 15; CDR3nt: TGTGCCAGCAGTTTGTGGGGGAACCTTCCCTACGAGCAGTACTTC; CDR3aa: CASSLWGNLPYEQYF
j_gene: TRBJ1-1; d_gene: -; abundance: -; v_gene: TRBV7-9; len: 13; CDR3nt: TGTGCCAGCAGCTTATGGATGCGGGCAGGGGCTTTCTTT; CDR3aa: CASSLWMRAGAFF
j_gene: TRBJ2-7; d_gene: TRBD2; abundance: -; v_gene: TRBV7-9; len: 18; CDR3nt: TGTGCCAGCAGCTTACGCGGGACTAGCGGGCTCAGCTCCTACGAGCAGTACTTC; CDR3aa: CASSLRGTSGLSSYEQYF
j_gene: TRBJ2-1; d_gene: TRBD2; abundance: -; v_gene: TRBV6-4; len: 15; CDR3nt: TGTGCCAGCAGTGTTGGTAGCGGGAGGGCCTATGAGCAGTTCTTC; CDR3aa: CASSVGSGRAYEQFF
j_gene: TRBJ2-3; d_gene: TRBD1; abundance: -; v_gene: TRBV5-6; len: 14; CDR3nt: TGTGCCAGCAGAAACTCAGGGGGTACAGATACGCAGTATTTT; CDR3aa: CASRNSGGTDTQYF
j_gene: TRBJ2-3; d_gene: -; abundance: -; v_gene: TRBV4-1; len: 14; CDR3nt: TGCGCCAGCAGCCAAGGATCCCCAGGAGATACGCAGTATTTT; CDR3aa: CASSQGSPGDTQYF
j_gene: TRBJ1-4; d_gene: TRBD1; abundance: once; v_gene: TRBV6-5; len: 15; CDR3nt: TGTGCCAGCAGTTACCGGGACAGCAGGAATGAAAAACTGTTTTTT; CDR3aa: CASSYRDSRNEKLFF
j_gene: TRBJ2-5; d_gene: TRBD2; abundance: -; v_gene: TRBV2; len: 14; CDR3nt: TGTGCCAGCAGTGGACGGGTCGGGGGGGAGACCCAGTACTTC; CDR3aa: CASSGRVGGETQYF